This TCR beta chain originates from a study of blood T cell repertoires in COVID-19. Study information: The United States, Italy and Spain provided the acute and convalescent COVID-19 samples. PBMCs, B-cell-depleted T cells, or T cells were the source of the cDNA or gDNA that made up the material.

Under the authors' procedure: Cell counts per sample came from amplifying reference gene primers. TCRdb keeps only in-frame clones here, not all; method: immunoSEQ multiplex PCR. D and trimming were read from the DNA, whereas the V and J calls and clone size are those reported in that table. Of 450,000 to 600,000 clones listed, roughly 87% are singletons. The J segment lost 4 bases and the V segment lost 0 bases, leaving 7 bases of the junction unmatched. Per germline, CDR1 SGDLS and CDR2 YYNGEE. The CDR3 consists of 16 residues. Living in under 30 US areas, the participants were between roughly 18 and 90 years of age.

The chain joins TRBV9 to TRBJ1-2; TRBD1 matches at 9 bases. Sequenced input: PBMCs or T cells enriched from blood (not recorded which). This clonotype was sampled from a young woman who had recovered from COVID-19. The CDR3 DNA sequence: TGTGCCAGCAGCGTAGAGGGACAGGGCCCATTCTATGGCTACACCTTC. The encoded protein is CASSVEGQGPFYGYTF.